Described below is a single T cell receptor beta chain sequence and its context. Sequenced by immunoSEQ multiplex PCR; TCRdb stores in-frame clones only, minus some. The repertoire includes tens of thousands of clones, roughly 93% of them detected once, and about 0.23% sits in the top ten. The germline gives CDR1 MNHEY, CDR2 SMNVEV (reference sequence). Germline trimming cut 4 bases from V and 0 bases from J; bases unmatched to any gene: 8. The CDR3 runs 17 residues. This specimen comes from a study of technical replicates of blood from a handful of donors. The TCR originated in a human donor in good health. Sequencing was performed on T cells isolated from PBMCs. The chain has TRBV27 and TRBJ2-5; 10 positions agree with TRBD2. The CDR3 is CASSSGLAGVYQETQYF. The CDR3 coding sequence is TGTGCCAGCAGTTCTGGGCTAGCGGGGGTGTACCAAGAGACCCAGTACTTC.